Following are 32 T cell receptor beta chains from one sample sequenced in a study of T cells after yellow fever vaccination. Via MiXCR, TCRdb re-called the 5' RACE reads, giving one row per CDR3 protein. In the table there are 350,000 to 450,000 distinct CDR3 sequences, approximately 5.7% of which are singletons. Sequences were derived from PBMCs, sampled 5 days after the yellow fever booster vaccination. The receptors were sampled from a man aged 30 to 39 who received the YFV17D yellow fever vaccine.

The genes are TRBV20-1 and TRBJ2-1; TRBD2 agrees at 8 bases. J was trimmed by 8 bases and V by 7 bases; bases with no gene match: 7. The CDR3 is made up of 12 amino acids. The germline V gene encodes CDR1 DFQATT and CDR2 SNEGSKA (reference sequence). In DNA, the CDR3 is TGCAGTGTTCGGGAGGGCCAGCATGAGCAGTTCTTC. This encodes CSVREGQHEQFF.

The gene calls are TRBV6-1 and TRBJ2-3; TRBD2 matches 7 bases. Germline V gives CDR1 MNHNS, CDR2 SASEGT. The CDR3 contains 14 residues. J lost 6 bases, V lost 6 bases, and 9 bases had no gene match. The CDR3 is CASRTAGSRDTQYF. CDR3 nucleotides: TGTGCCAGCAGAACAGCGGGATCACGGGATACGCAGTATTTT.

The chain couples TRBV4-3 to TRBJ2-3, with 10 bases matching TRBD2. The CDR3 spans 16 residues. Germline V gives CDR1 LGHNA, CDR2 YSLEER. Losses at the gene ends were 3 bases for V and 8 bases for J; bases not matched to a gene: 11. CDR3 amino acids: CASSHLAGGGSGTQYF. Here the CDR3 DNA reads TGCGCCAGCAGCCATTTAGCGGGAGGAGGATCGGGTACGCAGTATTTT.

The J gene is TRBJ2-5, the V gene TRBV7-8; D gene ambiguous. Germline V gene sequence: CDR1 SGHVS, CDR2 FQNEAQ. CDR3 size: 14 residues. Trimming took off 5 bases at V and 5 bases at J, with 15 bases between the two ends. CDR3 DNA sequence: TGTGCCAGCAGCCCACGCCCGGGCAGGGAGACCCAGTACTTC. It yields the protein CASSPRPGRETQYF.

This clonotype was picked up many times. The gene calls are TRBV9 and TRBJ2-2; TRBD2 matches 10 bases. J lost 1 base, V lost 7 bases, and 10 bases had no gene match. This CDR3 is 17 amino acids long. Germline CDR1 and CDR2: SGDLS and YYNGEE. Here the CDR3 DNA reads TGTGCCAGCTCTAGCGGGACTAGCGCCAAGAACACCGGGGAGCTGTTTTTT. It specifies CASSSGTSAKNTGELFF.

This clonotype has more than one count but fewer than ten. The genes are TRBV7-2 and TRBJ1-5; a weak D match, TRBD1 (5 bases). The CDR3 covers 14 residues. V lost 5 bases to trimming and J lost 2 bases, with 10 bases between them. In germline, CDR1 is SGHTA, CDR2 FQGNSA. CDR3 sequence reads: CASSRSGGNQPQHF. CDR3 nucleotides: TGTGCCAGCAGCCGATCGGGGGGCAATCAGCCCCAGCATTTT.

This clonotype came up a few times. The rearrangement uses TRBV7-3 and TRBJ2-2; 16 bases agree with TRBD2. Germline V CDR1 and CDR2: SGHTA, FQGTGA. This CDR3 is built from 21 residues. V was clipped by 1 base and J by 6 bases; unmatched bases: 14. The CDR3 region is CASSLRMGLPGLAGGAGELFF. For the CDR3, the DNA is TGTGCCAGCAGCTTAAGGATGGGCCTACCGGGACTAGCGGGAGGGGCCGGGGAGCTGTTTTTT.

The rearrangement joins TRBV12-3 or TRBV12-4 to TRBJ2-1; 9 positions agree with TRBD1. There are 16 residues in the CDR3. The junction had 8 bases not matched to a gene; V was cut back by 1 base and J by 7 bases. The CDR3, as DNA: TGTGCCAGCAGTTTAGGTAGACAGGGGGGATGGAATGAGCAGTTCTTC. Protein sequence: CASSLGRQGGWNEQFF.

This clonotype was counted only a few times. V and J are TRBV20-1 and TRBJ2-1, with D unresolved. Trimming shortened V by 2 bases and J by 9 bases, and 17 bases separated the two germline ends. This CDR3 comprises 14 residues. Per the germline V gene, CDR1 is DFQATT and CDR2 is SNEGSKA (reference sequence). CDR3 in amino acids: CSARRASQSSEQFF. CDR3 nucleotide sequence: TGCAGTGCTAGACGGGCTAGTCAGTCTAGTGAGCAGTTCTTC.

The sample holds many counts of this clonotype. The genes are TRBV12-3 or TRBV12-4 and TRBJ2-5, with D uncertain. There are 14 residues in the CDR3. Trimming shortened V by 6 bases and J by 1 base, and 12 bases separated the two germline ends. CDR3 nucleotide sequence: TGTGCCAGCAGCCAAGGGTTGGTCCAAGAGACCCAGTACTTC. It translates to CASSQGLVQETQYF.

This clonotype came up a few times. An end of the junction differs from the germline gene, which may be a read error. The V gene is TRBV29-1, the J gene TRBJ2-3; tentatively, D is TRBD2 (6 bases). The length of the CDR3 is 16 residues. Germline CDR1 is SQVTM and CDR2 is ANQGSEA. CDR3 in DNA: TGCAGCGTCGAAGAAGCTGGGGGGATTCACACAGATACGCAGTATTTT. It encodes CSVEEAGGIHTDTQYF.

The table lists this clonotype with a few counts. The chain is built from TRBV7-2 and TRBJ2-3, with TRBD2 matching over 12 bases. There are 16 residues in the CDR3. The V gene end was trimmed by 2 bases and the J gene end by 5 bases; junction bases not matched to a gene: 5. Germline CDR1 and CDR2: SGHTA and FQGNSA. Written as DNA, the CDR3 is TGTGCCAGCAGCTTAACGCTAGCGGGAGGGTTAGATACGCAGTATTTT. Its translation is CASSLTLAGGLDTQYF.

This clonotype was seen ten or more times. V and J are TRBV7-8 and TRBJ2-3; 11 bases are shared with TRBD2. The CDR3 length is 17 residues. The J segment lost 3 bases and the V segment lost 1 base, leaving 6 bases of the junction unmatched. CDR1 SGHVS and CDR2 FQNEAQ come from the germline V gene. The CDR3 loop is CASSLEPSGRSTDTQYF. DNA of the CDR3: TGTGCCAGCAGCTTAGAACCTAGCGGGAGGTCAACAGATACGCAGTATTTT. Full variable domain (rest looked up from reference TRBV7-8 and TRBJ2-3): GAGVSQSPRYKVAKRGQDVALRCDPISGHVSLFWYQQALGQGPEFLTYFQNEAQLDKSGLPSDRFFAERPEGSVSTLKIQRTQQEDSAVYLCASSLEPSGRSTDTQYFGPGTRLTVL.

The table lists this clonotype with many counts. V gene TRBV7-8 combines with J gene TRBJ2-5; a possible D gene is TRBD2 (6 bases). This CDR3 comprises 15 residues. V was cut by 5 bases and J by 0 bases, with 13 bases left in between. Germline V CDR1 and CDR2: SGHVS, FQNEAQ. In DNA form, the CDR3 reads TGTGCCAGCAGCCCCCCGGAGGGCCACCAAGAGACCCAGTACTTC. Its translation is CASSPPEGHQETQYF.

This clonotype was counted at least ten times. V usage is TRBV27 and J usage is TRBJ2-3, with D perhaps matching TRBD2 (6 bases). CDR1 and CDR2 from the germline V gene are MNHEY and SMNVEV (reference sequence). Trimming stripped 4 bases from V and 1 base from J, with 9 bases between. This CDR3 region has 14 residues. CDR3 amino acids: CASSSPSGTDTQYF. CDR3 coding DNA: TGTGCCAGCAGTTCCCCTAGCGGCACAGATACGCAGTATTTT.

The genes are TRBV7-2 and TRBJ2-5; TRBD2 agrees at 12 bases. The CDR3 contains 15 residues. V trimming: 6 bases; J trimming: 5 bases; junction bases outside the gene matches: 7. Germline CDR1 and CDR2: SGHTA and FQGNSA. CDR3 protein: CASRLAGGNAETQYF. The DNA for the CDR3 is TGTGCCAGCAGACTAGCGGGGGGAAACGCGGAGACCCAGTACTTC.

This clonotype was counted only a few times. This chain joins TRBV7-6 and TRBJ2-5; TRBD2 matches 7 bases. The CDR3 is made up of 14 amino acids. J lost 5 bases, V lost 5 bases, and 8 bases had no gene match. Germline V gene data show CDR1 as SGHVS and CDR2 as FNYEAQ. CDR3: CASSKGLVFETQYF. The CDR3, as DNA: TGTGCCAGCAGCAAAGGACTAGTGTTCGAGACCCAGTACTTC.

This clonotype was counted ten times or more. The CDR3 protein is CASSYPLTSSPTDEQFF. Here the CDR3 DNA reads TGTGCCAGCAGTTACCCCCTCACTAGTAGCCCTACAGATGAGCAGTTCTTC. The chain links TRBV6-5 to TRBJ2-1, with a tentative D call TRBD2 (5 bases). Germline CDR1 is MNHEY and CDR2 is SVGAGI. The CDR3 has 17 amino acids. Trimming removed 2 bases from V and 8 bases from J, with 22 bases in between.

The chain couples TRBV4-2 to TRBJ1-5, with D unclear. CDR3 length: 15 residues. The V end lost 3 bases, the J end lost 4 bases, and 13 bases lay between the germline ends. The V gene's germline CDR1 is LGHNA and CDR2 YNFKEQ. In DNA, the CDR3 is TGTGCCAGCAGCCAGGCTAGAGGGATGAATCAGCCCCAGCATTTT. This gives the protein CASSQARGMNQPQHF.

This clonotype was detected only a few times. The chain is built from TRBV6-1 and TRBJ2-7; TRBD1 matches 7 bases. Trimming removed 1 base from V and 0 bases from J; junction bases left unmatched: 6. The CDR3 totals 16 residues. Per germline, CDR1 MNHNS and CDR2 SASEGT. The CDR3 region has the DNA TGTGCCAGCAGTGAAGAAGGGACAGTCAGCTCCTACGAGCAGTACTTC. As protein: CASSEEGTVSSYEQYF.

The chain joins TRBV2 to TRBJ1-1; D may be TRBD1 (6 bases). The germline V and J ends were trimmed by 4 bases and 2 bases, with 14 bases remaining between them. Germline V gene sequence: CDR1 SNHLY, CDR2 FYNNEI. The CDR3 consists of 15 residues. This CDR3 is CASSASPGANTEAFF. CDR3 coding DNA: TGTGCCAGCAGTGCTTCCCCGGGGGCAAACACTGAAGCTTTCTTT.

This clonotype was counted many times. This rearrangement joins TRBV6-5 to TRBJ1-2, with D possibly matching TRBD1 (5 bases). The V end lost 4 bases, the J end lost 2 bases, and 8 bases lay between the germline ends. The CDR3 runs 13 residues. Germline V CDR1 and CDR2: MNHEY, SVGAGI. Written as DNA, the CDR3 is TGTGCCAGCAGTTCAGGACAAAACTATGGCTACACCTTC. Translation: CASSSGQNYGYTF.

V and J are TRBV29-1 and TRBJ1-5, with D perhaps matching TRBD1 (5 bases). The germline V gene has CDR1 SQVTM and CDR2 ANQGSEA. The CDR3 is 12 residues long. The CDR3 loop reads CWWKGKDQPQHF. CDR3 DNA: TGCTGGTGGAAGGGGAAGGATCAGCCCCAGCATTTT.

This clonotype was picked up many times. This chain links TRBV19 with TRBJ2-7; D is uncertain. This CDR3 is built from 14 residues. Trimming pared 5 bases from V and 0 bases from J, leaving 11 bases between. Looked up from germline, CDR1 is LNHDA and CDR2 is SQIVND (reference sequence). The DNA of the CDR3 is TGTGCCAGTAGTCCGGGCAGAAGCTCCTACGAGCAGTACTTC. It encodes CASSPGRSSYEQYF. The whole variable domain, filled in from reference TRBV19 and TRBJ2-7, reads DGGITQSPKYLFRKEGQNVTLSCEQNLNHDAMYWYRQDPGQGLRLIYYSQIVNDFQKGDIAEGYSVSREKKESFPLTVTSAQKNPTAFYLCASSPGRSSYEQYFGPGTRLTVT.

V usage is TRBV7-2 and J usage is TRBJ2-2; no clear D gene. V gave up 5 bases and J gave up 9 bases, with 10 bases separating them. The length of the CDR3 is 12 residues. Germline V gives CDR1 SGHTA, CDR2 FQGNSA. In DNA form, the CDR3 reads TGTGCCAGCAGCACCTACTCCTGGGAGCTGTTTTTT. Amino acid sequence: CASSTYSWELFF.

There are many counts of this clonotype. One end of the junction does not line up with germline, which may come from a read error. The gene calls are TRBV6-2 or TRBV6-3 and TRBJ2-1; D may correspond to TRBD1 or TRBD2 (5 bases each). Looked up from germline, CDR1 is MNHEY and CDR2 is SVGEGT. The CDR3 totals 13 residues. The CDR3 DNA is TGTGCCAGCAGTTATCTCTACCCCCGGGACGCATACTTC. This gives the protein CASSYLYPRDAYF.

In its sample, this clonotype was seen many times. The chain employs TRBV25-1 and TRBJ2-7; the match to TRBD1 covers 9 bases. J was trimmed by 5 bases and V by 2 bases; bases with no gene match: 7. The CDR3 is made up of 15 amino acids. CDR1 is MGHDK and CDR2 is SYGVNS in the germline V gene. CDR3 coding DNA: TGTGCCAGCAGTGAACTGACAGGGGGGTTCCACGAGCAGTACTTC. Translated: CASSELTGGFHEQYF.

This clonotype was counted at least ten times. V usage is TRBV7-8 and J usage is TRBJ2-1; 10 nucleotides agree with TRBD2. CDR1 is SGHVS and CDR2 is FQNEAQ in the germline V gene. The CDR3 loop spans 16 amino acids. The V and J ends lost 6 bases and 8 bases, in that order; junction bases with no gene match: 13. CDR3 coding DNA: TGTGCCAGCAGACCAGGGCGGGCTAGCGGGAGCGATGAGCAGTTCTTC. It encodes CASRPGRASGSDEQFF.

This clonotype has ten or more counts. The V call is TRBV10-2, the J call TRBJ2-1; the D gene is possibly TRBD2 (6 bases). V dropped 7 bases and J dropped 7 bases, with 8 bases sitting between them. The CDR3 extends over 11 amino acids. The germline gives CDR1 WSHSY, CDR2 SAAADI. The CDR3 nucleotides read TGCGCCAGCAACCTAGCGAATGAGCAGTTCTTC. Encoded protein: CASNLANEQFF.

This chain connects TRBV20-1 to TRBJ1-1; weak D call: TRBD1 (6 bases). The CDR3 is 15 residues long. Trimming removed 0 bases from V and 0 bases from J, with 11 bases in between. Per the germline V gene, CDR1 is DFQATT and CDR2 is SNEGSKA (reference sequence). The CDR3: CSARDPGTMNTEAFF. CDR3 bases: TGCAGTGCTAGAGACCCCGGGACAATGAACACTGAAGCTTTCTTT.

This clonotype was counted at least ten times. This sequence joins TRBV6-1 and TRBJ2-3, with D possibly matching TRBD2 (6 bases). Trimming took 6 bases from V and 4 from J, leaving 14 bases between them. The CDR3 length is 14 residues. From germline, CDR1 is MNHNS and CDR2 SASEGT. As DNA, the CDR3 is TGTGCCAGCAGCCCCCCGGCGGGGCCAGATACGCAGTATTTT. Translation: CASSPPAGPDTQYF.

This clonotype was detected only a few times. This sequence joins TRBV4-3 and TRBJ2-3; 7 bases are a match to TRBD2. This CDR3 has 16 residues. CDR1 is LGHNA, CDR2 YSLEER, per germline. V trimming: 4 bases; J trimming: 1 base; junction bases outside the gene matches: 8. CDR3 protein: CASSLLRLAGTDTQYF. The CDR3 nucleotides read TGCGCCAGCAGCCTTCTACGACTAGCCGGCACAGATACGCAGTATTTT.